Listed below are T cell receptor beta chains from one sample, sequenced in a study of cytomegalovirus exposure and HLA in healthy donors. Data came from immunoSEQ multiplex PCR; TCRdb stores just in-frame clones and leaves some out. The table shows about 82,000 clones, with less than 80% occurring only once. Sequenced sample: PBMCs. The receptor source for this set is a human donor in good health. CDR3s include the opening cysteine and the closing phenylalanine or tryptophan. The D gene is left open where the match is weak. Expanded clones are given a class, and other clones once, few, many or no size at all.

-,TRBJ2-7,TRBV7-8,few,CASERLSSYEQYF,TGTGCCAGCGAGCGGCTGAGCTCCTACGAGCAGTACTTC
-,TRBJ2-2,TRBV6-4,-,CASRRESNTGELFF,TGTGCCAGCAGAAGGGAGTCGAACACCGGGGAGCTGTTTTTT
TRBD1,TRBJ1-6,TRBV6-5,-,CASSYYRGSPLHF,TGTGCCAGCAGTTACTACAGGGGCTCACCCCTCCACTTT
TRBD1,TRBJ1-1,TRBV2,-,CASSGQGTEAFF,TGTGCCAGCAGTGGACAGGGTACTGAAGCTTTCTTT
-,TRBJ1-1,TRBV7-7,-,CASSLTGDTEAFF,TGTGCCAGCAGCCTCACAGGCGACACTGAAGCTTTCTTT
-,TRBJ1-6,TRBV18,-,CASSPRREHFNSPLHF,TGTGCCAGCTCACCGCGCAGGGAACATTTTAATTCACCCCTCCACTTT
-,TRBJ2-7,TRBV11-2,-,CASSSDGQSSGSYEQYF,TGTGCCAGCAGCTCAGATGGTCAGTCATCGGGCTCCTACGAGCAGTACTTC
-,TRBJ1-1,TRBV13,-,CASSLEWGGTEAFF,TGTGCCAGCAGCTTAGAGTGGGGGGGCACTGAAGCTTTCTTT
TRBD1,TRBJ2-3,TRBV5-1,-,CASSLAGGDTQYF,TGCGCCAGCAGCTTGGCAGGGGGAGATACGCAGTATTTT
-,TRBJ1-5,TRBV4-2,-,CASSQVTGWNQPQHF,TGTGCCAGCAGCCAAGTCACCGGGTGGAATCAGCCCCAGCATTTT
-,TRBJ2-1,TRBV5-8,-,CASSFQGIEQFF,TGTGCCAGCAGCTTCCAGGGGATTGAGCAGTTCTTC
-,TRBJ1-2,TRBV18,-,CASSPPRTNYGYTF,TGTGCCAGCTCACCGCCGCGGACTAACTATGGCTACACCTTC
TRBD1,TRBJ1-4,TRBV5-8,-,CASSLRTGRNEKLFF,TGTGCCAGCAGCTTGCGGACAGGTCGTAATGAAAAACTGTTTTTT
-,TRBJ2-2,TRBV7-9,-,CASRTRVNTGELFF,TGTGCCAGCAGGACCCGGGTGAACACCGGGGAGCTGTTTTTT
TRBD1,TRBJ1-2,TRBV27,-,CASSRTGAPYYGYTF,TGTGCCAGCAGCCGGACAGGGGCCCCGTACTATGGCTACACCTTC
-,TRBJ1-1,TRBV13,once,CASSLEGGEAFF,TGTGCCAGCAGCTTAGAAGGGGGTGAAGCTTTCTTT
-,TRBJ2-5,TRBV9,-,CASSHHGTRKTQYF,TGTGCCAGCAGCCACCACGGGACAAGGAAGACCCAGTACTTC
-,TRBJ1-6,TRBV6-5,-,CASTLLGADSPLHF,TGTGCCAGCACTTTACTTGGGGCGGATTCACCCCTCCACTTT
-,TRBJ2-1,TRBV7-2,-,CASSQAYNEQFF,TGTGCCAGCAGTCAGGCTTACAATGAGCAGTTCTTC
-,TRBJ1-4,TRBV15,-,CATSRDRGTNEKLFF,TGTGCCACCAGCAGAGATCGGGGGACTAATGAAAAACTGTTTTTT
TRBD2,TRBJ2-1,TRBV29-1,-,CSVQPSGGAYNEQFF,TGCAGCGTTCAGCCTAGCGGGGGGGCCTACAATGAGCAGTTCTTC
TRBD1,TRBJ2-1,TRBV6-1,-,CASSGQGVRAGYNEQFF,TGTGCCAGCAGTGGTCAGGGGGTTAGAGCAGGGTACAATGAGCAGTTCTTC
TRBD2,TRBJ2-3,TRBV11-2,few,CASSQGTSGDTQYF,TGTGCCAGCAGCCAAGGGACTAGCGGGGATACGCAGTATTTT
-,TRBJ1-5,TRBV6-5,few,CASSYQGHQPQNF,TGTGCCAGCAGTTATCAGGGGCATCAGCCCCAGAATTTT
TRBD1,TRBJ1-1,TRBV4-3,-,CASSQEWTGREAFF,TGCGCCAGCAGCCAAGAATGGACAGGCCGTGAAGCTTTCTTT
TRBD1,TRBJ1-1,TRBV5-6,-,CASSRDSAVAEAFF,TGTGCCAGCAGCCGGGACAGCGCGGTAGCTGAAGCTTTCTTT
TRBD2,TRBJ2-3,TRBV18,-,CASSPPGLAGGTDTQYF,TGTGCCAGCTCACCACCCGGACTAGCGGGGGGCACAGATACGCAGTATTTT
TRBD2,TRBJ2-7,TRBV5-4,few,CASSSFGRGGREQYF,TGTGCCAGCAGCTCCTTTGGGCGGGGGGGCCGCGAGCAGTACTTC
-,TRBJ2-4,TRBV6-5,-,CASSPRSNIQYF,TGTGCCAGCAGCCCACGTAGTAACATTCAGTACTTC
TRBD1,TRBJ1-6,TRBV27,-,CASRGQAPQFTLHF,TGTGCCAGCAGGGGACAGGCCCCACAGTTCACCCTCCACTTT
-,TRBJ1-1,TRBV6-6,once,CASSLGVWPTEAFF,TGTGCCAGCAGCCTAGGGGTATGGCCCACTGAAGCTTTCTTT
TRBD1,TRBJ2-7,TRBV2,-,CASAGTGGTYEQYF,TGTGCCAGTGCCGGGACAGGGGGGACCTACGAGCAGTACTTC
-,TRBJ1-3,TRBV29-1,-,CSVAHGRGNTIYF,TGCAGCGTTGCCCACGGGAGGGGAAACACCATATATTTT
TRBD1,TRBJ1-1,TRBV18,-,CASSPRTGGLDTEAFF,TGTGCCAGCTCACCCCGGACAGGGGGCTTGGACACTGAAGCTTTCTTT
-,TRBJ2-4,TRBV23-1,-,CASSQSWATTKDNLAKNIQYF,TGCGCCAGCAGTCAATCGTGGGCCACAACGAAGGATAATCTAGCCAAAAACATTCAGTACTTC
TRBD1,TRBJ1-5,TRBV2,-,CASSTGGQVGNQPQHF,TGTGCCAGCAGTACAGGGGGTCAGGTCGGTAATCAGCCCCAGCATTTT
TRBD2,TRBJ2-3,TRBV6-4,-,CASSETGGPDTQYF,TGTGCCAGCAGTGAGACGGGGGGGCCAGATACGCAGTATTTT
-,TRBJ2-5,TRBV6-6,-,CASSFETRMKTQYF,TGTGCCAGCAGTTTCGAGACTAGAATGAAGACCCAGTACTTC
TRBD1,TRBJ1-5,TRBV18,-,CASSQGTENQPQHF,TGTGCCAGCTCACAAGGGACAGAAAATCAGCCCCAGCATTTT
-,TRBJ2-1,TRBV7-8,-,CASSPRDTSYNEQFF,TGTGCCAGCTCGCCCCGGGACACTTCCTACAATGAGCAGTTCTTC
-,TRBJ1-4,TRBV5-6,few,CASSLFQGTNEKLFF,TGTGCCAGCAGCTTGTTCCAGGGGACTAATGAAAAACTGTTTTTT
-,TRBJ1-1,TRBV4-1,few,CASSQVTGSVSNTEAFF,TGCGCCAGCAGCCAGGTTACAGGGTCCGTGTCGAACACTGAAGCTTTCTTT
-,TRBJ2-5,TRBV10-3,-,CATRLDQETQYF,TGTGCCACCCGACTAGATCAAGAGACCCAGTACTTC
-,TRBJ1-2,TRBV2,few,CASTSTVVHGYTF,TGTGCCAGCACCTCAACAGTGGTCCATGGCTACACCTTC
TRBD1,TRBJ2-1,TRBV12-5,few,CASGPRQGDEQFF,TGTGCTAGTGGTCCACGACAGGGTGATGAGCAGTTCTTC
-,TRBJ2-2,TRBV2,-,CASSAVGGGLFF,TGTGCCAGCAGTGCTGTCGGGGGAGGGCTGTTTTTT
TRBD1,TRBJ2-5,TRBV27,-,CASSLSGTGKETQYF,TGTGCCAGCAGTTTGTCCGGGACAGGGAAAGAGACCCAGTACTTC
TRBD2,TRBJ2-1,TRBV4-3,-,CASSRLADNEQFF,TGCGCCAGCTCCCGACTAGCGGACAATGAGCAGTTCTTC
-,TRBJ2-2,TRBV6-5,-,CASSYSFRTNTGELFF,TGTGCCAGCAGTTACTCGTTCAGGACGAACACCGGGGAGCTGTTTTTT
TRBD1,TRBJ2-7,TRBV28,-,CASSLYRGLYEQYF,TGTGCCAGCAGTTTATACAGGGGGCTCTACGAGCAGTACTTC
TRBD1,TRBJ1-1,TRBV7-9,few,CASSLFGQGGNTEAFF,TGTGCCAGCAGCTTGTTCGGACAGGGGGGGAACACTGAAGCTTTCTTT
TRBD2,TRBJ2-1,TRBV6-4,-,CASSEGGGASNEQFF,TGTGCCAGCAGTGAGGGCGGGGGGGCCTCCAATGAGCAGTTCTTC
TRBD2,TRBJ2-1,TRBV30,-,CAWGGTSGGARQFF,TGTGCCTGGGGAGGGACTAGCGGGGGGGCAAGACAGTTCTTC